The entry below gives a single T cell receptor beta chain sequence along with its context. Antigen specificity is unknown. The data originate from a study of CD8+ T cells in alopecia areata. In the study overall: Patients received oral tofacitinib, 5 to 10 mg twice daily, for moderate-to-severe alopecia areata. Broader study findings: Tissue-resident alphabeta T cells belonging to normal skin likewise get sequenced within scalp specimens.

Treatment noted: oral pan-JAK inhibitor, 5-10 mg twice daily. Researchers gathered lesional scalp punch biopsies and peripheral blood from patients with alopecia areata. PBMCs yielded sorted CD4+ and CD8+ T cells. The germline V gene has CDR1 SGDLS and CDR2 YYNGEE. The CDR3 contains 17 residues. V was pared by 2 bases and J by 5 bases, with 14 bases of the junction left unmatched. As the sequencing template, cDNA was produced by extracting RNA and reverse transcribing it. The protocol was immunoSEQ multiplex PCR, while the TCRdb copy is restricted to in-frame clones and leaves out a portion. The sample lists some 200,000 clones, 60% occurring once.

The source material was CD4+ T cells sorted from blood, sampled at week 4, from a patient treated with tofacitinib. This TCR was sampled from a human donor with alopecia areata. J is TRBJ2-5 and V is TRBV9, with 8 bases identical to TRBD2. CDR3 loop: CASSVGVNGGAAETQYF. CDR3 nucleotide sequence: TGTGCCAGCAGCGTTGGTGTGAACGGGGGGGCCGCTGAGACCCAGTACTTC.